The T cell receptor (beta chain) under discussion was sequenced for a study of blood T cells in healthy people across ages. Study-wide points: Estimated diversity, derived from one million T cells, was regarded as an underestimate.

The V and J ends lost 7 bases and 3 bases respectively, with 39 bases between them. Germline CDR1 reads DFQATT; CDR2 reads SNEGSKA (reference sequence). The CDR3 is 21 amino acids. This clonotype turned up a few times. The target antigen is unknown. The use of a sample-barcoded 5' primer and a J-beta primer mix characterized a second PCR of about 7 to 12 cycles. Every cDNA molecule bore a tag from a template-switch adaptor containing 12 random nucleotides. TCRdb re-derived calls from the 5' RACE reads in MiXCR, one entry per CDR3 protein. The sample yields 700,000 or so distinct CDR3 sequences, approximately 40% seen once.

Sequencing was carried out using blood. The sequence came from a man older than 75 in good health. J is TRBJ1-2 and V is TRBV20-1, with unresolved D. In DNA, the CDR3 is TGCAGTGTTCTCCCTCATTCCCCCGAGGCAGGAGCAGGAGCGGGGTACTATGGCTACACCTTC. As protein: CSVLPHSPEAGAGAGYYGYTF.